This T cell receptor beta chain was identified during a study of cytomegalovirus exposure and HLA in healthy donors. Study context: Out of about 170 million T cells, an earlier analysis found roughly 100 million unique TCR beta sequences in total.

The PCR contained 60 Vbeta and 13 Jbeta primers. Sequencing used immunoSEQ multiplex PCR; TCRdb keeps in-frame clones, though not all of them. The sample consists of 150,000 to 200,000 clones, 80% of them appearing once. This CDR3 contains 13 residues. The germline V gene has CDR1 LNHNV and CDR2 YYDKDF (reference sequence). The V gene lost 5 bases and the J gene lost 3 bases, with 10 bases spanning the gap. All the people who gave samples were healthy bone marrow donors. This clone occurred once. Source material: PBMCs. The sequence came from a male donor in good health and CMV-seropositive. The rearrangement joins TRBV15 to TRBJ1-2, with D perhaps TRBD1 (6 bases). Here the CDR3 reads CATSQKGDYGYTF. The CDR3, as DNA: TGTGCCACCAGCCAGAAGGGGGACTATGGCTACACCTTC.